The clone carrying this TCR beta chain was counted between two and nine times. As yet, its antigen is unknown. These data belong to a study of vaccination and CD4 T cells after COVID-19. Study background: The study drew post-COVID samples a median roughly 110 days after diagnosis (range 35 to 161). The study, taken as a whole, reports: For convalescent patients, 304 of the 307 vaccine-specific clones analyzed were classified as spike mono-reactive.

TCRdb called the PCR reads again in MiXCR, with one record for every CDR3 protein. Among 25,000 to 30,000 distinct CDR3 sequences listed, about 54% were seen once. Stated time point: late sampling 161 to 241 days after vaccination in a few convalescent patients. This receptor was identified in a human donor who had recovered from COVID-19. This specimen consisted of CD4+ T cells from blood, obtained about 7 months after SARS-CoV-2 vaccination.

CDR3: CASSRKESNEQYF. CDR3 nucleotides: TGTGCCAGCAGTAGGAAGGAATCCAACGAGCAGTACTTC. This sequence joins TRBV6-1 and TRBJ2-7; no clear D gene. Trimming stripped 5 bases from V and 5 bases from J, with 13 bases between. Germline lookup yields CDR1 MNHNS and CDR2 SASEGT. This CDR3 is built from 13 residues.